This TCR beta chain is drawn from a study of T-cell memory formation after mild COVID-19. Study-level findings and limits: A subset of responding clones appeared in pre-infection memory, suggesting cross-reactive memory joined. Among CD4+ contracting clones, most were CM and EM, and CD8+ ones EMRA.

5'RACE with constant-segment primers yielded barcoded, UMI-tagged TCR alpha and TCR beta cDNA libraries. MiXCR, applied by TCRdb to the 5' RACE reads, yields one record per CDR3 protein. The sample yields 470,000 or so distinct CDR3 sequences, about 23% seen once. This clonotype was seen more than once but under ten times. Its antigen is still unknown. The germline CDR1 and CDR2 sequences are SEHNR and FQNEAQ (reference sequence). Trimming removed 5 bases from V and 2 bases from J, with 16 bases in between. The CDR3 is 15 residues long. The material sequenced was PBMCs or a T cell subset sorted from them (not recorded which). The J gene is TRBJ2-7, the V gene TRBV7-9; no reliable D call. The source is an adult woman who had mild COVID-19 (a few samples of this study predate the infection). Cell type and time point are not known. CDR3: CASSPIPDRTYEQYF. The CDR3 nucleotides read TGTGCCAGCAGCCCTATACCGGACCGGACCTACGAGCAGTACTTC. Drawing the rest from reference TRBV7-9 and TRBJ2-7, the complete variable domain is DTGVSQNPRHKITKRGQNVTFRCDPISEHNRLYWYRQTLGQGPEFLTYFQNEAQLEKSRLLSDRFSAERPKGSFSTLEIQRTEQGDSAMYLCASSPIPDRTYEQYFGPGTRLTVT.